This passage covers 9 T cell receptor beta chains from one sample sequenced in a study of cytomegalovirus exposure and HLA in healthy donors. PCR amplification relied on 60 Vbeta primers (plus 13 Jbeta primers). Produced via immunoSEQ multiplex PCR; TCRdb's table is partial and in-frame only. Of about 150,000 clones in the sample, about 83% were seen once. Sequenced sample: PBMCs. These receptors all come from a girl aged 5-17 years in good health and CMV-seropositive.

Comment on this clone: Distinct nucleotide sequences in the sample also encode this CDR3. This CDR3 is CASSLAGTGGSITEAFF. CDR3 coding DNA: TGCGCCAGCAGCTTGGCCGGGACAGGAGGCTCGATCACTGAAGCTTTCTTT. This rearrangement joins TRBV5-1 to TRBJ1-1; 8 nucleotides match TRBD1. CDR3 length: 17 amino acids. The V gene's germline CDR1 is SGHRS and CDR2 YFSETQ. Germline trimming cut 0 bases from V and 4 bases from J; bases unmatched to any gene: 11. The full variable domain, completed using reference TRBV5-1 and TRBJ1-1, is KAGVTQTPRYLIKTRGQQVTLSCSPISGHRSVSWYQQTPGQGLQFLFEYFSETQRNKGNFPGRFSGRQFSNSRSEMNVSTLELGDSALYLCASSLAGTGGSITEAFFGQGTRLTVV.

V gene TRBV10-3 combines with J gene TRBJ2-1, with 7 bases aligning to TRBD2. Germline loops: CDR1 ENHRY, CDR2 SYGVKD. This CDR3 region has 16 residues. The V and J ends lost 5 bases and 2 bases, in that order; junction bases with no gene match: 9. The CDR3, as DNA: TGTGCCATCAGTAATGAAGCGGGGTTCACCTACAATGAGCAGTTCTTC. Protein sequence: CAISNEAGFTYNEQFF.

This clone showed up just a few times. The rearrangement uses TRBV6-5 and TRBJ2-7; possible D gene TRBD2, 6 bases. CDR1 MNHEY and CDR2 SVGAGI come from the germline V gene. V was shortened by 8 bases and J by 3 bases, with 20 bases between the two germline ends. CDR3 length equals 15 residues. The chain's CDR3 is CASCGLRGNVYEQYF. DNA of the CDR3: TGTGCCAGCTGCGGACTGCGGGGTAACGTCTACGAGCAGTACTTC.

The chain carries TRBV7-9 and TRBJ1-2; TRBD1 is a possible D gene (5 bases). This CDR3 region has 14 residues. Deletions cut 5 bases from V and 8 bases from J, with 18 bases between. The germline CDR1 and CDR2 sequences are SEHNR and FQNEAQ (reference sequence). The CDR3 nucleotides read TGTGCCAGCAGCCCACCAGGGCGCCTGGGGGGCTACACCTTC. Protein sequence: CASSPPGRLGGYTF.

The CDR3 loop reads CASSPPVTGESEAFF. CDR3 nucleotide sequence: TGCGCCAGCTCCCCCCCCGTTACAGGGGAGTCTGAAGCTTTCTTT. The rearrangement joins TRBV4-1 to TRBJ1-1; 7 positions agree with TRBD1. The J segment lost 6 bases and the V segment lost 8 bases, leaving 15 bases of the junction unmatched. The CDR3 loop spans 15 amino acids. CDR1 and CDR2 (germline): MGHRA, YSYEKL.

The rearrangement joins TRBV6-8 to TRBJ1-1; tentative D call: TRBD1 (5 bases). The CDR3 has 14 residues. Trimming removed 7 bases from V and 1 base from J, with 13 bases in between. Per the germline V gene, CDR1 is MNHGY and CDR2 is SAAAGT. The CDR3 loop is CASIDIGQNTEAFF. In DNA, the CDR3 is TGTGCCAGCATTGACATCGGACAGAACACTGAAGCTTTCTTT.

The count of this clone is one. This rearrangement joins TRBV19 to TRBJ1-2; a possible D gene is TRBD1 (5 bases). The CDR3 sequence is 13 residues long. CDR1 and CDR2 from the germline V gene are LNHDA and SQIVND (reference sequence). The germline V and J ends were trimmed by 6 bases and 5 bases, with 13 bases remaining between them. The CDR3, as DNA: TGTGCCAGTAGGCTTGGGGCAGCTTATGGCTACACCTTC. Translated, it gives CASRLGAAYGYTF.

J is TRBJ1-2 and V is TRBV7-2; 7 bases are shared with TRBD1. Germline V gene lookup returns CDR1 SGHTA and CDR2 FQGNSA. The CDR3 extends over 13 amino acids. After removal of 5 bases from V and 2 bases from J, the junction contained 2 bases not matched to a gene. CDR3 bases: TGTGCCAGCAGCCGGACAGGAAACTATGGCTACACCTTC. It codes for CASSRTGNYGYTF.

The CDR3 sequence is CASSLSGEGSGNTIYF. For the CDR3, the DNA is TGTGCCAGCAGTTTATCAGGGGAAGGTTCTGGAAACACCATATATTTT. This chain joins TRBV27 and TRBJ1-3; a weak D match, TRBD1 (5 bases). Trimming stripped 0 bases from V and 1 base from J, with 10 bases between. Germline V gene sequence: CDR1 MNHEY, CDR2 SMNVEV (reference sequence). CDR3 length equals 16 residues.